This TCR beta chain was profiled in a study of T cell repertoires in aging, cancer and after chemotherapy. The CDR3 length is 13 residues. With 3 bases removed from V and 9 bases from J, the gap between germline ends came to 14 bases. Germline CDR1 and CDR2: MNHEY and SMNVEV (reference sequence). Peripheral blood genomic DNA, not sorted cells or RNA, was the template. A mixed TRB-A/B primer pool amplified rearranged TRB by multiplex touch-down PCR. TCRdb used MiXCR to reprocess the multiplex PCR reads, holding one entry per CDR3 protein. Of some 8,000 distinct CDR3 sequences in the sample, about 33% were seen once. Findings and limits, study-wide: Rebound thymic output was suggested by rising median generation probability during chemotherapy in each cancer cohort. Age-matched healthy donors had significantly more diverse, less clonal blood TCR repertoires than untreated cancer patients.

This clonotype has only a few counts. Its antigen remains unknown. Source material: blood. This sequence joins TRBV27 and TRBJ1-1, with D possibly matching TRBD1 (6 bases). The TCR sequence derives from a human donor in good health. As DNA, the CDR3 is TGTGCCAGCAGTTTCCGAGGGGGTGATAAAGCTTTCTTT. Translation gives CASSFRGGDKAFF.